A single sample gave rise to the 6 T cell receptor beta chains below, sequenced in a study of tumor and adjacent non-tumor tissue in lung cancer. This sample's RNA came from whole unsorted tissue. This non-tumor lung sample came from over 3 cm beyond the tumor edge. Three rounds of nested PCR, following a modified ARM-PCR protocol, produced the TCRbeta library. TCRdb processed the multiplex PCR reads anew with MiXCR; each CDR3 protein has one entry. The sample holds 75,000 to 95,000 distinct CDR3 sequences, roughly three quarters seen once. The sequencing sample was made of distant non-tumor lung tissue. The receptor set was obtained from a woman aged 45-59 years with non-small cell lung cancer.

This chain uses TRBV20-1 with TRBJ2-1, with a possible D match to TRBD2 (5 bases). This CDR3 contains 16 residues. Germline CDR1 DFQATT, CDR2 SNEGSKA (reference sequence). Trimming left V 7 bases short and J 0 bases short, with 19 bases between. CDR3 protein: CSGEDGKEHSYNEQFF. The CDR3 DNA follows: TGCAGTGGAGAGGACGGGAAAGAACACTCCTACAATGAGCAGTTCTTC.

The rearrangement joins TRBV29-1 to TRBJ2-5; perhaps TRBD1 as D (6 bases). This CDR3 is built from 16 residues. Trimming removed 0 bases at V and 4 bases at J, with 18 bases between. CDR1 is SQVTM, CDR2 ANQGSEA, per germline. The chain's CDR3 is CSVEDTRQASLETQYF. The CDR3 DNA sequence: TGCAGCGTTGAAGATACGAGACAGGCGTCACTAGAGACCCAGTACTTC.

Note on this clonotype: A read error may produce the germline difference seen at one junction end. This sequence joins TRBV20-1 and TRBJ2-3; D is possibly TRBD1 or TRBD2 (7 bases each). This CDR3 has 14 residues. The germline V gene has CDR1 DFQATT and CDR2 SNEGSKA (reference sequence). CDR3 bases: TGCAGTGCTGGGAGGGGGCCGATTGCGGATAGGCAGTATTTT. Translated, it gives CSAGRGPIADRQYF.

About this clonotype: A read error may produce the germline difference seen at one junction end. V gene TRBV5-1 combines with J gene TRBJ2-3; 8 bases fit TRBD2. This CDR3 has 17 residues. The germline V gene encodes CDR1 SGHRS and CDR2 YFSETQ. The CDR3 nucleotides are TGCGCCAGCAGCCCCGGGATTAGCGGGGATTTCACAGATACTCAGTATTTT. This translates into CASSPGISGDFTDTQYF.

This clonotype was seen repeatedly, ten times or more. The chain has TRBV20-1 and TRBJ1-5; D call uncertain. This CDR3 is 14 amino acids long. CDR1 and CDR2 (germline): DFQATT, SNEGSKA (reference sequence). With 3 bases removed from V and 2 bases from J, the gap between germline ends came to 11 bases. The CDR3 DNA sequence: TGCAGTGCTAGTTCCGGTGACCGCAATCAGCCCCAGCATTTT. Protein: CSASSGDRNQPQHF.

As for this clonotype: Germline is not matched at one junction end, which may reflect a read error. The chain has TRBV12-3 or TRBV12-4 and TRBJ2-7; TRBD1 aligns across 9 bases. The CDR3 contains 17 residues. As DNA, the CDR3 is TGTGTCAGCAGTTTGGAGGGACCCGGACAGGGGATTAACGAGCGGTACTTC. Translated: CVSSLEGPGQGINERYF.